This entry describes one TCR beta chain. Its antigen is currently not known. The CDR3 regions of human TCRbeta chains were analyzed by immunosequencing. For the original study's pipeline: Repertoire TCRs were matched against a reference library of SARS-CoV-2-specific TCRs generated with the MIRA antigen-specificity platform. Breadth was defined as the fraction of unique TCRs that were SARS-CoV-2-associated. Depth was defined as the fraction of total T cells that were SARS-CoV-2-associated. Using the MIRA data, each spike-specific TCR was assigned both to the spike region to which the TCR was reactive and to a CD4 or CD8 class. Log10-transformed breadth and depth values were compared by one-way ANOVA with Sidak's multiple comparisons tests. Sourced from immuneACCESS, this table was stored by TCRdb with only in-frame sequences that have V and J called. A share of the clones is absent; for the studies checked, an unresolved V gene accounts for under half, and the remainder has no known explanation. The DNA gave D and trimming, while V, J and clone size come from that table. This sample's records show more than 110,000 clones. Clones ranked in the top ten supply 2.2% of the sample.

The sample's time point label is to be understood as: baseline before first vaccination. Samples from vaccinated people were obtained from the UK trials COV001 and COV002, which included a single-blind randomized controlled phase 2/3 trial of AZD1222 (ChAdOx1 nCoV-19) in healthy adults. For TCRbeta chain sequencing, PBMC samples were collected from trial participants at day 0 and at day 28 after the second dose. The data are from a study of T cell responses to AZD1222 COVID-19 vaccine (dated by TCRdb to about 2021). About the full investigation: TCR sequencing covered 233 trial participants: roughly 200 given two doses of AZD1222 and 26 given two doses of MenACWY control vaccine. Trial participants were enrolled by age into 18-55, 56-69 and 70-plus year subgroups, with roughly 160, 29 and 62 TCR-sequenced participants respectively.

The study at large found these results: In the small 56-69-year group, the increase in depth fell short of significance, most likely because of low power. A significant rise in spike-specific TCR breadth and depth was observed after two AZD1222 doses relative to day 0 and relative to MenACWY recipients. Reportedly, almost half of the unique spike-specific TCRs recognized epitopes lying outside the regions that are mutated in the B.1.351 and B.1.1.7 variants. The vaccine-associated CD4 TCRs covered the entire spike protein, and the dominant responses fell in regions 160-218 and 743-854. Most participants were white British and females outnumbered males, and the authors suggested that clonal diversity may have been underestimated. Conclusions about previously exposed vaccinees are limited, since just five to seven AZD1222 recipients were seropositive for SARS-CoV-2 at baseline. Because no samples from the day 14 peak response were available, repertoires could be characterized only after the peak T cell response.

V sheds 5 bases and J sheds 0 bases, leaving 8 bases between their ends. The cysteine opens and the phenylalanine closes a CDR3 of 14 amino acids. Only the CDR3 DNA is retained, 42 bases long and in frame from the first base. The germline V gene encodes CDR1 SGHVS and CDR2 FQNEAQ. The chain employs TRBV7-8 and TRBJ1-5; the D gene is unclear. Sequenced input: peripheral blood. This clonotype was obtained from an adult in good health. The nucleotides are TGTGCCAGCAGCCCGCTGAATAGCAATCAGCCCCAGCATTTT. Translation gives CASSPLNSNQPQHF.